The 28 T cell receptor beta chains below all came from one sample that was sequenced in a study of T-cell reconstitution after alpha-beta-depleted transplantation in children. Researchers prepared the TCRbeta library using unique molecular identifiers, the study reports. TCRdb re-called the PCR reads with MiXCR, one entry per CDR3 protein. The sample includes some 500,000 distinct CDR3 sequences, approximately 32% of them seen just once. The starting material was PBMCs from the stem cell graft donor, obtained from the stem cell graft. These TCRs come from a human donor who donated a stem cell graft to a child with aplastic anemia.

The gene calls are TRBV3-1 and TRBJ2-1; 12 bases align to TRBD2. V lost 4 bases to trimming and J lost 10 bases; unmatched junction nucleotides: 2. The CDR3 runs 13 residues. Germline V lookup: CDR1 LGHDT, CDR2 YNNKEL (reference sequence). The CDR3 loop reads CASSLGLAGEQFF. The CDR3 DNA reads as TGTGCCAGCAGCCTTGGACTAGCGGGAGAGCAGTTCTTC.

This rearrangement joins TRBV5-1 to TRBJ1-5, with D perhaps TRBD1 (6 bases). The CDR3 has 15 residues. The V gene's germline CDR1 is SGHRS and CDR2 YFSETQ. With 1 base removed from V and 5 bases from J, the gap between germline ends came to 13 bases. The CDR3 nucleotides are TGCGCCAGCAGCTTGTTCGGGACACTAGATCAGCCCCAGCATTTT. Translating it yields CASSLFGTLDQPQHF. The full variable domain, in which reference TRBV5-1 and TRBJ1-5 provide the parts outside the CDR3, is KAGVTQTPRYLIKTRGQQVTLSCSPISGHRSVSWYQQTPGQGLQFLFEYFSETQRNKGNFPGRFSGRQFSNSRSEMNVSTLELGDSALYLCASSLFGTLDQPQHFGDGTRLSIL.

This clonotype was observed a few times. CDR3 sequence: CASSYVRRGGKFF. The CDR3 DNA reads TGTGCCAGCAGTTACGTCAGGCGCGGTGGAAAGTTCTTC. The chain employs TRBV6-2 or TRBV6-3 and TRBJ2-1; D call uncertain. V lost 2 bases to trimming and J lost 14 bases, with 16 bases between them. This CDR3 region has 13 residues. Germline CDR1 reads MNHEY; CDR2 reads SVGEGT.

The chain employs TRBV12-3 or TRBV12-4 and TRBJ1-1; 8 bases are shared with TRBD1. The CDR3 covers 14 residues. V was pared by 7 bases and J by 6 bases, with 10 bases of the junction left unmatched. Here the CDR3 DNA reads TGTGCCAGCATTCTACAGGGGGTCGCCGCTGAAGCTTTCTTT. This sequence encodes CASILQGVAAEAFF.

This clonotype was seen a few times. The rearrangement uses TRBV29-1 and TRBJ2-1; D perhaps matches TRBD2 (6 bases). The CDR3 is 15 residues long. V dropped 4 bases and J dropped 7 bases, with 20 bases sitting between them. Germline-derived CDR1 and CDR2 are SQVTM and ANQGSEA. CDR3 coding DNA: TGCAGCGTTGCAAGCTCCGGGAGCTGGGGGAATGAGCAGTTCTTC. This gives the protein CSVASSGSWGNEQFF.

V gene TRBV29-1 combines with J gene TRBJ1-4; 8 bases match TRBD1. V was clipped by 7 bases and J by 8 bases; unmatched bases: 15. The V gene's germline CDR1 is SQVTM and CDR2 ANQGSEA. This CDR3 is 15 amino acids long. The CDR3 bases are TGCAGCGCTGCAACCGGGACAGGAATAGGAGAAAAACTGTTTTTT. Its translation is CSAATGTGIGEKLFF.

The sample holds a few counts of this clonotype. V gene TRBV19 combines with J gene TRBJ1-1, with D hard to call. This CDR3 contains 13 residues. Germline V gene sequence: CDR1 LNHDA, CDR2 SQIVND (reference sequence). Trimming removed 7 bases from V and 4 bases from J, with 13 bases in between. The DNA of the CDR3 is TGTGCCAGTACCCCCCTTTTAGGCACTGAAGCTTTCTTT. Amino acids: CASTPLLGTEAFF.

This clonotype was detected only a few times. The chain combines TRBV3-1 with TRBJ2-7; TRBD1 matches 7 bases. Trimming cost V 6 bases and J 6 bases; bases outside gene matches: 11. The CDR3 is 14 amino acids. CDR1 is LGHDT and CDR2 is YNNKEL in the germline V gene (reference sequence). This chain's CDR3 is CASRGDRAISEQYV. DNA for the CDR3: TGTGCCAGCAGGGGGGACAGAGCCATCTCCGAGCAGTACGTC.

This sequence joins TRBV20-1 and TRBJ2-5; D is uncertain. Germline V gene sequence: CDR1 DFQATT, CDR2 SNEGSKA (reference sequence). Deletions cut 1 base from V and 3 bases from J, with 12 bases between. This CDR3 comprises 14 residues. This CDR3 is CSARVVIGKETQYF. CDR3 DNA: TGCAGTGCTAGAGTAGTCATTGGTAAAGAGACCCAGTACTTC.

A few counts support this clonotype. The V call is TRBV7-2, the J call TRBJ1-4; 9 positions match TRBD1. This CDR3 spans 15 amino acids. V trimming: 4 bases; J trimming: 7 bases; junction bases outside the gene matches: 7. Germline CDR1 SGHTA, CDR2 FQGNSA. The CDR3, as DNA: TGTGCCAGCAGCTGGGGGACAGGGAGACTTGAAAAACTGTTTTTT. Translated: CASSWGTGRLEKLFF.

The V gene is TRBV4-1, the J gene TRBJ1-3; D gene ambiguous. CDR1 MGHRA and CDR2 YSYEKL come from the germline V gene. The V and J ends lost 0 bases and 0 bases respectively, with 12 bases between them. The CDR3 totals 17 residues. Here the CDR3 DNA reads TGCGCCAGCAGCCAAGATGGCAGGAGTGTCTCTGGAAACACCATATATTTT. Protein sequence: CASSQDGRSVSGNTIYF.

The chain carries TRBV7-9 and TRBJ2-5, with no clear D. The germline CDR1 and CDR2 sequences are SEHNR and FQNEAQ (reference sequence). The CDR3 contains 10 residues. V lost 7 bases to trimming and J lost 3 bases, with 3 bases between them. The CDR3 region has the DNA TGTGCCAGCAACAAAGAGACCCAGTACTTC. It encodes CASNKETQYF.

V gene TRBV7-9 combines with J gene TRBJ1-2, with 12 bases aligning to TRBD1. The CDR3 is 16 amino acids. The V gene's germline CDR1 is SEHNR and CDR2 FQNEAQ (reference sequence). V was pared by 5 bases and J by 2 bases, with 6 bases of the junction left unmatched. Written as DNA, the CDR3 is TGTGCCAGCAGCCCTACGGGGACAGGGGGCAACTATGGCTACACCTTC. Translation gives CASSPTGTGGNYGYTF.

This clonotype was found a few times. The chain uses TRBV7-2 and TRBJ1-1, with unresolved D. The CDR3 spans 13 residues. Germline V gene lookup returns CDR1 SGHTA and CDR2 FQGNSA. Trimming took off 1 base at V and 8 bases at J, with 11 bases between the two ends. CDR3 sequence: CASSLERVGEAFF. The CDR3 DNA reads TGTGCCAGCAGCTTAGAGCGGGTTGGAGAAGCTTTCTTT.

A few counts support this clonotype. The chain is built from TRBV28 and TRBJ2-1; 14 bases fit TRBD2. The CDR3 is made up of 21 amino acids. The germline gives CDR1 MDHEN, CDR2 SYDVKM. Trimming at V came to 4 bases and at J to 3 bases, leaving 17 bases not matched to a gene. CDR3 DNA: TGTGCCAGCAGTTCTTATGCACCGGGACTAGCGGGAGCTGGAGGCTACAATGAGCAGTTCTTC. It translates to CASSSYAPGLAGAGGYNEQFF.

This chain joins TRBV27 and TRBJ2-2, with 7 bases aligning to TRBD2. The CDR3 has 18 residues. Germline lookup yields CDR1 MNHEY and CDR2 SMNVEV (reference sequence). Trimming cost V 8 bases and J 1 base; bases outside gene matches: 16. CDR3 protein: CASSIFSGTNLNTGELFF. The DNA of the CDR3 is TGTGCCAGCTCTATCTTCTCGGGGACTAACCTGAACACCGGGGAGCTGTTTTTT.

The sample holds many counts of this clonotype. J is TRBJ1-1 and V is TRBV29-1, with 7 nucleotides matching TRBD1. CDR1 and CDR2 (germline): SQVTM, ANQGSEA. J was trimmed by 4 bases and V by 7 bases; bases with no gene match: 6. The CDR3 covers 12 residues. The CDR3 DNA sequence: TGCAGCGCCTCCCAGGGGGGCACTGAAGCTTTCTTT. Amino acid sequence: CSASQGGTEAFF.

This clonotype was seen a few times. This chain's CDR3 is CAISEGAGKQFF. The CDR3 bases are TGTGCCATCAGTGAGGGGGCAGGTAAGCAGTTCTTC. The genes are TRBV10-3 and TRBJ2-1; D is perhaps TRBD1 (5 bases). Germline CDR1 and CDR2: ENHRY and SYGVKD. This CDR3 is built from 12 residues. The V and J ends lost 2 bases and 11 bases respectively, with 10 bases between them.

The sample holds a few counts of this clonotype. The genes are TRBV18 and TRBJ2-3; 15 bases align to TRBD2. V trimming: 3 bases; J trimming: 6 bases; junction bases outside the gene matches: 4. Looked up from germline, CDR1 is KGHSH and CDR2 is LQKENI. CDR3 length equals 16 residues. CDR3 in amino acids: CASSPGLAGGEDTQYF. The CDR3 DNA follows: TGTGCCAGCTCACCGGGACTAGCGGGAGGAGAGGATACGCAGTATTTT.

The V and J genes are TRBV20-1 and TRBJ2-2; 9 bases agree with TRBD1. Trimming cost V 5 bases and J 3 bases; bases outside gene matches: 4. This CDR3 is 14 amino acids long. Germline CDR1 DFQATT, CDR2 SNEGSKA (reference sequence). The CDR3 sequence is CSASTGGYTGELFF. In DNA form, the CDR3 reads TGCAGTGCTTCCACAGGGGGCTACACCGGGGAGCTGTTTTTT.

The CDR3, as DNA: TGCGCCAGCAGCCCCCTTGTCGGAGGAGGGCTTTCCGAGCAGTACTTC. Amino acid sequence: CASSPLVGGGLSEQYF. The rearrangement links TRBV5-1 to TRBJ2-7; the D gene is possibly TRBD2 (6 bases). CDR1 is SGHRS, CDR2 YFSETQ, per germline. V shed 4 bases and J shed 6 bases, with 23 bases lying between them. This CDR3 has 16 residues.

This clonotype occurred a few times. CDR3 DNA: TGTGCCAGCAGCCCGGACGGGAGGGGATACGAGCAGTACTTC. It translates to CASSPDGRGYEQYF. The chain carries TRBV7-8 and TRBJ2-7; TRBD2 agrees at 8 bases. Germline CDR1 reads SGHVS; CDR2 reads FQNEAQ. V was pared by 5 bases and J by 4 bases, with 7 bases of the junction left unmatched. This CDR3 is built from 14 residues. The full variable domain, in which reference TRBV7-8 and TRBJ2-7 provide the parts outside the CDR3, is GAGVSQSPRYKVAKRGQDVALRCDPISGHVSLFWYQQALGQGPEFLTYFQNEAQLDKSGLPSDRFFAERPEGSVSTLKIQRTQQEDSAVYLCASSPDGRGYEQYFGPGTRLTVT.

The chain carries TRBV29-1 and TRBJ2-5; 10 positions match TRBD2. CDR3 length equals 12 residues. Germline V gene sequence: CDR1 SQVTM, CDR2 ANQGSEA. Unmatched junction bases numbered 4, after V lost 8 bases and J lost 4 bases. CDR3 amino acids: CSHSSGGETQYF. DNA of the CDR3: TGCAGCCACTCTAGCGGGGGAGAGACCCAGTACTTC.

This clonotype was detected a few times. CDR3 in DNA: TGTGCCAGCAGTTACAGGGGACGTCCTACTGAAGCTTTCTTT. This encodes CASSYRGRPTEAFF. The chain links TRBV12-3 or TRBV12-4 to TRBJ1-1; 7 bases line up with TRBD1. There are 14 residues in the CDR3. With V trimmed by 4 bases and J by 5 bases, 7 bases remained unmatched.

This CDR3 is CASSLMFMNTEAFF. In DNA form, the CDR3 reads TGTGCCAGCAGCTTAATGTTCATGAACACTGAAGCTTTCTTT. V and J are TRBV11-2 and TRBJ1-1; D call uncertain. Trimming took off 2 bases at V and 0 bases at J, with 7 bases between the two ends. Looked up from germline, CDR1 is SGHAT and CDR2 is FQNNGV. The CDR3 is 14 amino acids.

This clonotype showed up just a few times. The chain links TRBV20-1 to TRBJ2-1; TRBD2 matches 10 bases. The germline CDR1 and CDR2 sequences are DFQATT and SNEGSKA (reference sequence). The V and J ends lost 3 bases and 6 bases, in that order; junction bases with no gene match: 11. The CDR3 loop spans 16 amino acids. This CDR3 is CSARALAGVSTNEQFF. The CDR3 DNA follows: TGCAGTGCTAGGGCTCTAGCGGGAGTTTCCACCAATGAGCAGTTCTTC.

This chain connects TRBV12-3 or TRBV12-4 to TRBJ2-7; 7 positions match TRBD2. CDR3 length: 15 residues. Trimming cost V 4 bases and J 2 bases; bases outside gene matches: 8. In DNA, the CDR3 is TGTGCCAGCAGTTCCAGCGGGATGGACCCCTACGAGCAGTACGTC. As protein: CASSSSGMDPYEQYV.

This clonotype came up many times. This chain joins TRBV5-5 and TRBJ1-5; TRBD1 agrees at 8 bases. J gave up 5 bases and V 4 bases, and 8 bases lay outside the gene matches. The CDR3 contains 15 residues. The germline V gene encodes CDR1 SGHKS and CDR2 YYEKEE (reference sequence). CDR3 bases: TGTGCCAGCAGCCCTCGGACAGGGTCGGATCAGCCCCAGCATTTT. This encodes CASSPRTGSDQPQHF.